These 6 T cell receptor beta chains came from one sample sequenced in a study of T cell clonality in common variable immunodeficiency. The repertoire was sequenced with immunoSEQ multiplex PCR; TCRdb's copy has only in-frame clones and lacks some. The profile covers some 52,000 clones, none occurring a single time. The sample comprised peripheral blood mononuclear cells. Receptors were obtained from a person aged 18 to 75 in good health.

In its sample, this clone was seen many times. The read terminates 3 residues ahead of where the CDR3 ends, so the germline J gene completes it. The chain uses TRBV9 and TRBJ2-3; 10 nucleotides align to TRBD2. This CDR3 comprises 18 residues. Trimming removed 4 bases from V and 4 bases from J; junction bases left unmatched: 15. Germline CDR1 is SGDLS and CDR2 is YYNGEE. CDR3 amino acids: CASSLVGRSSGRADTQYF. The CDR3 bases that were read are TGTGCCAGCAGCCTGGTGGGGCGGAGCAGCGGGAGGGCAGATACG.

This clone was seen at least ten times. The CDR3 end falls 3 residues outside the read, so it is completed with the germline J gene. This chain joins TRBV30 and TRBJ1-4, with unresolved D. Germline V gene sequence: CDR1 GTSNPN, CDR2 SVGIG (reference sequence). Trimming pared 0 bases from V and 7 bases from J, leaving 3 bases between. This CDR3 contains 11 residues. CDR3 bases read: TGTGCCTGGAGTGTAGGTGAAAAA. Its protein product is CAWSVGEK. In full, the CDR3 is CAWSVGEKLFF.

This clone occurred many times. The DNA ends 3 residues before the CDR3 does, and the rest of the CDR3 is filled in from the germline J gene. The chain couples TRBV5-4 to TRBJ1-4, with 8 bases lining up with TRBD1. The CDR3 has 14 amino acids. Germline CDR1 and CDR2: SGHNT and YYREEE (reference sequence). J lost 7 bases, V lost 0 bases, and 2 bases had no gene match. CDR3 bases read: TGTGCCAGCAGCTTGGGACAGGGGACTGAAAAA. Its protein product is CASSLGQGTEK. The whole CDR3 protein reads CASSLGQGTEKLFF.

This clone has ten or more counts. The sequence runs out 3 residues before the end of the CDR3; the remainder is reconstructed from the germline J gene. The chain has TRBV30 and TRBJ1-4; TRBD1 might be the D (5 bases). The length of the CDR3 is 16 residues. Trimming stripped 2 bases from V and 3 bases from J, with 16 bases between. From germline, CDR1 is GTSNPN and CDR2 SVGIG (reference sequence). This CDR3 reads CAWSRGWGGANEKLFF. The DNA read from the CDR3 is TGTGCCTGGAGTCGGGGATGGGGGGGGGCTAATGAAAAA. The full variable domain, its missing parts supplied by reference TRBV30 and TRBJ1-4, is SQTIHQWPATLVQPVGSPLSLECTVEGTSNPNLYWYRQAAGRGLQLLFYSVGIGQISSEVPQNLSASRPQDRQFILSSKKLLLSDSGFYLCAWSRGWGGANEKLFFGSGTQLSVL.

This clone was counted ten times or more. The CDR3 extends 3 residues past the end of the read, so its final part is completed from the germline J gene. The chain couples TRBV11-2 to TRBJ2-1, with 9 positions matching TRBD2. Germline V gene data show CDR1 as SGHAT and CDR2 as FQNNGV. CDR3 size: 14 residues. With V trimmed by 5 bases and J by 9 bases, 8 bases remained unmatched. CDR3 DNA (partial): TGTGCCAGCAGCGGAAGGCGGGAGGGCCTTGAG. It is translated as CASSGRREGLE. The whole CDR3 sequence is CASSGRREGLEQFF.

This clone has at least ten counts. The read stops 3 residues short of the end of the CDR3; the missing end is completed from the germline J gene. The same CDR3 also results from other DNA sequences found in this sample. This rearrangement joins TRBV30 to TRBJ1-3; D may be TRBD1 (6 bases). Germline V lookup: CDR1 GTSNPN, CDR2 SVGIG (reference sequence). The CDR3 consists of 14 residues. Trimming pared 2 bases from V and 0 bases from J, leaving 8 bases between. Here the CDR3 reads CAWSTGSSGNTIYF. The DNA read from the CDR3 is TGTGCCTGGAGTACAGGGAGCTCTGGAAACACC.